This record covers a single T cell receptor beta chain. Its binding antigen is unknown. The input lacks base qualities; no much larger clone sits a single base away. No immune events such as infections were documented for the healthy donors during the collection period. To calibrate time-dependent variance in a beta-binomial model of T-cell clone differential abundance, blood repertoires from healthy donors were used as a training cohort. The training cohort was composed of around ten healthy donors, 3 female and 7 male. On average the donors were approximately 40 years old, and their ages spanned roughly 29 to 70 years. Whole blood, obtained from a commercial supplier, was collected from each healthy donor at three time points spaced roughly 14 days apart. Genomic DNA was extracted from unsorted whole blood for immunosequencing. This sample was included in a study of identifying expanded T cells in peripheral blood (dated by TCRdb to between 2018 and 2021). For the study in its entirety: Four technical replicates, made by sequencing separate aliquots from the same pool of genomic DNA, were compared pairwise. The paper as a whole reports these results and caveats: The beta-binomial model significantly reduced the number of clones called differentially abundant and the false-positive rate across all healthy-donor time intervals. For all healthy donors, the variance in clone template counts between roughly 2-week samples rose significantly as total template count increased. The binomial model flagged about 1.2 differentially abundant clones between technical replicates, compared with about 16 over about two weeks and 19 over about 4 weeks. The authors expected that over much longer intervals, such as months to years, biological variance in healthy repertoires might increase even further.

CDR1 ENHRY and CDR2 SYGVKD are derived from the germline V gene. The junction shows trimming of 5 bases on V and 7 bases on J, and the gene matches do not reach 6 bases of it. The CDR3 goes from the cysteine to the phenylalanine over 15 residues. Only the CDR3 portion is preserved as DNA: 45 bases, with reading frame beginning at the first base. TCRbeta CDR3 regions were profiled by bias-controlled multiplex PCR amplification of genomic DNA with the immunoSEQ Assay. Per the source publication's procedure: To quantify the absolute abundance of each unique TCRbeta CDR3 region, the sequences were collapsed and filtered. Differential abundance was tested with two models: a binomial (Fisher-equivalent) model and a beta-binomial model that adds time-dependent variance fitted from healthy donors. Clones with fewer than 5 combined templates were removed, and differential abundance was called for clones with a Benjamini-Hochberg FDR below 0.01. In the beta-binomial model, variance was expressed as a function of the total template count across the two samples, in the form v = (b*log(k)+a)^2. What TCRdb holds here is the immuneACCESS table cut down to in-frame rearrangements. Part of the clones is not present; checked against another copy, under half of the missing clones reflect an unresolved V gene, and the others are unexplained. Clonal size and the V and J genes are those of that table, whereas D and trimming came from the DNA. The sample data list around 76,000 clones, and 75% to 90% of these were observed just once. The ten biggest clones cover roughly 3.5% of the sample.

This sequence uses TRBV10-3 and TRBJ1-4; 11 bases in the middle match TRBD1. Sequencing was done on a sample of blood. This clonotype was obtained from a person aged 18 to 75 in good health. The CDR3: CAISRGQGAGEKLFF. The bases read TGTGCCATCAGTCGCGGACAGGGGGCAGGTGAAAAACTGTTTTTT.